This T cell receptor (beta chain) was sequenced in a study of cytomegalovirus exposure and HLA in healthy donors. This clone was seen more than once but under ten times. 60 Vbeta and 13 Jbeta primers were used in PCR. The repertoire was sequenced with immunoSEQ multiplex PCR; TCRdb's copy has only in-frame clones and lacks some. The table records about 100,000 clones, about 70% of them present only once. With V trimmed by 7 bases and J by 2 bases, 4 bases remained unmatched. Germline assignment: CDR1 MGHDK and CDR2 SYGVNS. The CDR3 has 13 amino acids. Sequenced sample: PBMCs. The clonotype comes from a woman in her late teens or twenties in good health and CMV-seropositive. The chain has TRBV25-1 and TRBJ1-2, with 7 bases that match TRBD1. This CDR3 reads CASNRGPNYGYTF. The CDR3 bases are TGTGCCAGCAACAGGGGACCCAACTATGGCTACACCTTC.